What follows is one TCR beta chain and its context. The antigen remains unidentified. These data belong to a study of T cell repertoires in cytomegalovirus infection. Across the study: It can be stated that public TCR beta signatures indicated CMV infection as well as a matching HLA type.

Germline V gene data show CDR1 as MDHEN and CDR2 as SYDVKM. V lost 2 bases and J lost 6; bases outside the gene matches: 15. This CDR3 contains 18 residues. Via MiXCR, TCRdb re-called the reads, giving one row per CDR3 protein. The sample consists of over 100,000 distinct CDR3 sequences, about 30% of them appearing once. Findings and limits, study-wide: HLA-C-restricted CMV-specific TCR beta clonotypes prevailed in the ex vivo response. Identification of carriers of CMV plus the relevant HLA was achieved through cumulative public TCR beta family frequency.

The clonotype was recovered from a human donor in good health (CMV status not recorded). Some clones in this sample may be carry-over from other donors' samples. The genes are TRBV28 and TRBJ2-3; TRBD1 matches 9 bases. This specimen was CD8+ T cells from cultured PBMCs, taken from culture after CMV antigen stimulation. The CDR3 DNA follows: TGTGCCAGCAGTTTACCAATTCTCCGGGACAGGGTCGGCGATACGCAGTATTTT. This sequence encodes CASSLPILRDRVGDTQYF.